This TCR beta chain came from a study of cytomegalovirus exposure and HLA in healthy donors. Study-wide points: Analyzed later, most CMV-associated TCR beta chains appeared HLA-restricted. V segments that were indistinguishable, TRBV6-2 and TRBV6-3 among them, were omitted from analysis. Cytomegalovirus status was reportedly diagnosed by the classifier with high sensitivity and specificity.

About this clone itself: The antigen is not known.

PCR was performed using 60 Vbeta and 13 Jbeta primers. Measured with immunoSEQ multiplex PCR; TCRdb has only the in-frame clones, and not every one. The top ten hold 0.95% to 1.5% of the sample, which has about 150,000 clones, approximately 80% seen once. Germline-derived CDR1 and CDR2 are MNHEY and SMNVEV (reference sequence). This CDR3 has 12 amino acids. The V gene lost 4 bases and the J gene lost 9 bases, with 11 bases spanning the gap. This clonotype was sampled from a boy aged 2-9 years in good health and CMV-seronegative. The chain employs TRBV27 and TRBJ2-3, with D tentatively TRBD2 (5 bases). Material for sequencing was PBMCs. The CDR3 sequence is CASSSAPGTQYF. Written as DNA, the CDR3 is TGTGCCAGCAGTTCGGCCCCGGGGACGCAGTATTTT.